This T cell receptor (beta chain) came from a study of control samples from healthy donors and cancer patients. Assay: immunoSEQ multiplex PCR; the TCRdb copy retains only in-frame clones and omits some. In the table there are some 120,000 clones, approximately 92% of which are singletons. The CDR3 extends over 13 amino acids. Trimming took off 4 bases at V and 4 bases at J, with 10 bases between the two ends. From germline, CDR1 is SGHTA and CDR2 FQGNSA. Source material: PBMCs. The sequence was collected from a man older than 75 with head and neck cancer. J is TRBJ1-2 and V is TRBV7-2; tentatively, D is TRBD1 (5 bases). The CDR3 region is CASSSGYGYGYTF. Written as DNA, the CDR3 is TGTGCCAGCAGCTCAGGGTACGGCTATGGCTACACCTTC.